This T cell receptor beta chain emerged from a study of T cell responses to AZD1222 COVID-19 vaccine. Across the whole study: Analysis merged second doses at about 4 or about 12 weeks.

Findings and caveats of the study: Clonal diversity may have been underestimated, and the donors were mostly white British, with more females than males.

Profiling relied on immunoSEQ multiplex PCR, and the TCRdb table lists in-frame clones only, not all of them. This table has roughly 120,000 clones, just under 95% appearing once. Germline V lookup: CDR1 MNHNS, CDR2 SASEGT. The CDR3 runs 11 residues. As concerns this clone: The target antigen is unknown. The junction does not match germline at one end; this may be a read error.

Specimen: peripheral blood, collected on day 0 of AZD1222 vaccination. The sequence was obtained from an adult in good health. V usage is TRBV6-1 and J usage is TRBJ2-7; TRBD2 is a possible D gene (5 bases). This CDR3 is CASSESRRVDF. The CDR3 bases are TGTGCCAGCAGTGAAAGTCGGCGGGTCGACTTC.